The TCR beta chain under discussion was sequenced for a study of Ad26.COV2.S vaccination and SARS-CoV-2 variants. General study findings and limits: Vaccine and placebo recipients had similar non-spike TCR breadth. A substantial breadth of spike-specific CD8+ and CD4+ T cell responses after vaccination has been reported.

Note on this clone: The antigen is unknown.

Treatment specified: around 19 received Ad26.COV2.S at low or high dose, single or two shots; several received placebo; per-sample allocation not given. The investigators took samples on day 63 after the first vaccine or placebo injection. Clones were read by immunoSEQ multiplex PCR, and TCRdb kept only the in-frame ones, dropping some. The sample shows roughly 350,000 clones, 87% of them seen only once. The clonotype was recovered from a person aged 18-65 years who received the Ad26.COV2.S COVID-19 vaccine or a placebo. The sample here was peripheral blood, taken in a trial of Ad26.COV2.S vaccine versus placebo.

The CDR3 loop is CASSQEQGLNTEAFF. CDR3 DNA: TGTGCCAGCAGCCAAGAACAGGGGTTAAACACTGAAGCTTTCTTT. The chain links TRBV4-2 to TRBJ1-1; 7 bases line up with TRBD1. Germline CDR1 and CDR2: LGHNA and YNFKEQ. Unmatched junction bases numbered 3, after V lost 0 bases and J lost 2 bases. The CDR3 is made up of 15 amino acids.